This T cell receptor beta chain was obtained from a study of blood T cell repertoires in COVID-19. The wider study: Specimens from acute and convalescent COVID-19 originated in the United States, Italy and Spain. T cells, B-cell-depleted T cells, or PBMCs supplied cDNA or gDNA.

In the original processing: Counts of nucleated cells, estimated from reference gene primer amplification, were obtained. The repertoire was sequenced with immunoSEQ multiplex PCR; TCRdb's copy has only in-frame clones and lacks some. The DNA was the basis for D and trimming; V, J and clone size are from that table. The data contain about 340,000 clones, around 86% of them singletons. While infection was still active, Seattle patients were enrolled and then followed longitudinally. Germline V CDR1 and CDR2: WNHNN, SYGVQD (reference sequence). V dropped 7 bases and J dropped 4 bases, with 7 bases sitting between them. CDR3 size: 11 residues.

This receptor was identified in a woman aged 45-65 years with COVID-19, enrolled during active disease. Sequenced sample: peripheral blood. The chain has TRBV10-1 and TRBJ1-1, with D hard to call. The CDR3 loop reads CASTRGTEAFF. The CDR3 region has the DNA TGCGCCAGCACTCGAGGCACTGAAGCTTTCTTT.